The T cell receptor beta chain described here comes from a study of blood T cells in healthy people across ages. The length of the CDR3 is 13 residues. V was clipped by 6 bases and J by 7 bases; unmatched bases: 4. CDR1 is SQVTM, CDR2 ANQGSEA, per germline. Each of the donors had roughly 9.3 milliliters of peripheral blood drawn into EDTA-treated Vacutainer tubes. No fewer than 7 million PBMCs went into each sample. A J-beta primer mix and a sample-barcoded 5' primer were used in a second PCR of about 6 to 12 cycles. Each CDR3 protein gets one entry after TCRdb re-called the 5' RACE reads with MiXCR. Seen here are hundreds of thousands of distinct CDR3 sequences, about 52% observed once, and the top ten hold 25% to 35%.

The TCR comes from a woman aged 55-70 years in good health. The chain has TRBV29-1 and TRBJ1-4; TRBD1 matches at 11 bases. The sequencing sample was made of blood. The CDR3 is CSVTGQGGEKLFF. CDR3 DNA sequence: TGCAGCGTGACGGGACAGGGGGGTGAAAAACTGTTTTTT.